Described below is a single TCR beta chain sequence and its context. Its specificity is not known. The data belong to a study of cytomegalovirus exposure and HLA in healthy donors. Per the germline V gene, CDR1 is SQVTM and CDR2 is ANQGSEA. This CDR3 has 15 amino acids. V was clipped by 4 bases and J by 2 bases; unmatched bases: 8. The protocol was immunoSEQ multiplex PCR, while the TCRdb copy is restricted to in-frame clones and leaves out a portion. The data hold 55,000 to 70,000 clones, with around 89% observed a single time. Study results and caveats: Specificity of a few CMV-associated chains for CMV antigens was verified in vitro.

The V call is TRBV29-1, the J call TRBJ1-5, with TRBD1 matching 7 bases. The source is a woman under 30 in good health and CMV-seronegative. Sample: PBMCs. The CDR3 DNA reads TGCAGCGTTGGAGAGGGGGCGCGGGGCAATCAGCCCCAGCATTTT. This gives the protein CSVGEGARGNQPQHF.